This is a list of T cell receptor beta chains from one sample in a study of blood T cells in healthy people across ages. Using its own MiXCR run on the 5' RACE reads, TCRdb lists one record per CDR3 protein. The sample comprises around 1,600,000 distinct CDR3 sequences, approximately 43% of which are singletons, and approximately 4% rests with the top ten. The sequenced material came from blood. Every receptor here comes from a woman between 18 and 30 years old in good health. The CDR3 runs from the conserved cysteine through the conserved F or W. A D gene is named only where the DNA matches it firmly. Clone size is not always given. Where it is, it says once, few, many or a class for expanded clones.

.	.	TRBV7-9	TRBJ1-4	CASSSGIYREKLFF	TGTGCCAGCAGCTCGGGAATTTACCGGGAAAAACTGTTTTTT
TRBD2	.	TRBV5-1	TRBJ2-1	CASSLDGLATYNEQFF	TGCGCCAGCAGCTTGGATGGACTAGCGACTTACAATGAGCAGTTCTTC
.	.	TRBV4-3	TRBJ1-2	CASSQEGDWGYTF	TGCGCCAGCAGCCAAGAGGGCGACTGGGGCTACACCTTC
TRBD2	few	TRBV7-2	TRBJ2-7	CASSLVGRGRAGSYEQYF	TGTGCCAGCAGCTTAGTGGGCCGCGGGAGGGCCGGATCCTACGAGCAGTACTTC
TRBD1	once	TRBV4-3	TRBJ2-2	CASSRDSTNTGELFF	TGCGCCAGCAGCCGGGACAGTACGAACACCGGGGAGCTGTTTTTT
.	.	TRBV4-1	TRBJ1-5	CASSQRGATQISPQHF	TGCGCCAGCAGCCAACGAGGGGCGACCCAAATCAGCCCCCAGCATTTT
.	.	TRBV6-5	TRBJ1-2	CASSRTGFRYGYTF	TGTGCCAGCAGCCGAACAGGGTTTCGCTATGGCTACACCTTC
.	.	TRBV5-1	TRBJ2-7	CASSLQIAYEQYF	TGCGCCAGCAGCTTACAAATTGCCTACGAGCAGTACTTC
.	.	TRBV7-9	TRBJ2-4	CASSSSGRQNIQYF	TGTGCCAGCAGCTCCTCGGGACGCCAAAACATTCAGTACTTC
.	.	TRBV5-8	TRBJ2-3	CASSLRPASNTQYF	TGTGCCAGCAGCTTGCGACCCGCCTCGAATACGCAGTATTTT
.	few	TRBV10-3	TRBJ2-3	CAISRSGSTDTQYF	TGTGCCATCAGTAGAAGCGGGAGCACAGATACGCAGTATTTT
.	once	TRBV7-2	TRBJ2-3	CASRSSRSSSTDTQYF	TGTGCCAGCAGGTCCTCCCGGTCATCTAGCACAGATACGCAGTATTTT
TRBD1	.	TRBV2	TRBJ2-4	CASDGTDIKNIQYF	TGTGCCAGCGACGGGACAGACATTAAAAACATTCAGTACTTC
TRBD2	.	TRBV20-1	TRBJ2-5	CSARDWLAGIKTQYF	TGCAGTGCTAGAGATTGGCTAGCGGGGATCAAGACCCAGTACTTC
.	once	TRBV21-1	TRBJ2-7	CASSKPTARDWGYEQYF	TGTGCCAGCAGCAAGCCGACCGCCCGGGACTGGGGCTACGAGCAGTACTTC
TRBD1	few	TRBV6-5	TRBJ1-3	CASSSPTTGLGNTIYF	TGTGCCAGCAGTTCCCCAACGACAGGGCTTGGAAACACCATATATTTT
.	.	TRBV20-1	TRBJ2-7	CSAGGGVEQYF	TGCAGTGCAGGAGGGGGAGTCGAGCAGTACTTC
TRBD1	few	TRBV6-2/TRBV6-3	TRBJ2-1	CASNPRQGRKFF	TGTGCCAGCAACCCCAGACAGGGGAGAAAGTTCTTC
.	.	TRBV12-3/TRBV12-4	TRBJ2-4	CASSSRGGDKYNEQYF	TGTGCCAGCAGTTCCCGAGGGGGAGACAAGTACAATGAGCAGTACTTC
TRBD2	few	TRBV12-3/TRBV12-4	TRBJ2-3	CASSEHSGRSDTQYF	TGTGCCAGCAGCGAACATAGCGGGAGGTCAGATACGCAGTATTTT
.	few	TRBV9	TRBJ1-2	CVSSVVPSDTFGYTF	TGTGTCAGCAGCGTAGTCCCCTCCGACACCTTTGGCTACACCTTC
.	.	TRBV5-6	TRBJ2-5	CASSLDRAMIRETQYF	TGTGCCAGCAGCTTGGATAGAGCTATGATAAGGGAGACCCAGTACTTC
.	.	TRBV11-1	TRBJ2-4	CASSLGLRSGAKNIQYF	TGTGCCAGCAGCTTAGGCTTGCGGAGTGGGGCCAAAAACATTCAGTACTTC
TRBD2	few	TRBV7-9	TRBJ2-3	CASSREGSADTQYF	TGTGCCAGCAGCAGGGAGGGGAGCGCAGATACGCAGTATTTT
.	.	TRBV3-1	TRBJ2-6	CASSQVRPGGANVLTF	TGTGCCAGCAGCCAAGTTCGGCCTGGCGGGGCCAACGTCCTGACTTTC
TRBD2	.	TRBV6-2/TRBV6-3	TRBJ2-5	CASSPLAGGPSIYNEQYF	TGTGCCAGCAGTCCCCTAGCGGGAGGGCCCTCAATTTACAATGAGCAGTACTTC